Each of the 5 T cell receptor beta chains below was sequenced from the same sample in a study of shared clonotypes between healthy human individuals. TCRdb's copy holds only in-frame clones and misses some; the assay was immunoSEQ multiplex PCR. Of under 1,100,000 clones listed, around 76% are singletons. The sequenced material came from memory CD4+ T cells sorted from blood. Regarding subset: CD45RA-negative fraction. The receptor source for this set is a man aged 18 to 29 in good health.

The V and J genes are TRBV18 and TRBJ1-1; possibly TRBD1 for D (5 bases). Germline CDR1 is KGHSH and CDR2 is LQKENI. V lost 1 base, J lost 10 bases, and 16 bases lay in between. The CDR3 covers 14 residues. The CDR3 protein is CASSPQWQGPGAFF. CDR3 in DNA: TGTGCCAGCTCACCACAATGGCAGGGTCCGGGAGCTTTCTTT.

The gene calls are TRBV29-1 and TRBJ1-5, with a possible D match to TRBD1 (5 bases). The CDR3 runs to 13 residues. Germline V gene data show CDR1 as SQVTM and CDR2 as ANQGSEA. Trimming took off 4 bases at V and 7 bases at J, with 14 bases between the two ends. This CDR3 is CSVVPGGGQPQHF. The CDR3 bases are TGCAGCGTTGTACCCGGGGGGGGGCAGCCCCAGCATTTT.

The gene calls are TRBV21-1 and TRBJ2-7; TRBD1, the table's D call, was not compared with the DNA. TRBV21-1 is an annotated pseudogene. The CDR3 sequence is 18 residues long. The CDR3 DNA reads TGTGCCAGCATTCCTCCCCAATCGACAGGGGAGGTTAGTTACGAGCAGTACTTC. Amino acids: CASIPPQSTGEVSYEQYF.

The chain couples TRBV6-1 to TRBJ2-7; D is unclear. V was clipped by 3 bases and J by 0 bases, with 12 bases between them. CDR3 length: 15 residues. Germline CDR1 MNHNS, CDR2 SASEGT. The CDR3 here is CASSEGTLSSYEQYF. The CDR3 nucleotides read TGTGCCAGCAGTGAGGGCACGCTAAGCTCCTACGAGCAGTACTTC.

V and J are TRBV5-5 and TRBJ1-1, with D perhaps matching TRBD1 (5 bases). The CDR3 is 15 residues long. Trimming took 3 bases from V and 2 from J, leaving 14 bases between them. Germline CDR1 reads SGHKS; CDR2 reads YYEKEE (reference sequence). CDR3 sequence: CASSSQGRSNTEAFF. The CDR3 DNA follows: TGTGCCAGCAGCTCTCAGGGACGGTCCAACACTGAAGCTTTCTTT.